This paragraph covers one T cell receptor (beta chain) sequence. Its target is not known. The data were produced by immunoSEQ multiplex PCR, yet TCRdb's version contains in-frame clones alone and is incomplete. The profile shows fewer than 200,000 clones, around 90% of them singletons. This entry belongs to a study of T cell responses to AZD1222 COVID-19 vaccine. Study conclusions and caveats: The donor cohort was predominantly white British with a female majority, and clonal diversity may have been underestimated.

This CDR3 is 14 amino acids long. Trimming cost V 6 bases and J 5 bases; bases outside gene matches: 8. Germline CDR1 and CDR2: SNHLY and FYNNEI. The receptor's source is an adult who received the MenACWY meningococcal vaccine as a control. V usage is TRBV2 and J usage is TRBJ1-1; 8 bases are shared with TRBD1. The material sequenced was peripheral blood, taken 28 days after the second dose of the MenACWY control vaccine. The CDR3 protein is CASRRQGIGTEAFF. Here the CDR3 DNA reads TGTGCCAGCAGGCGACAGGGGATTGGGACTGAAGCTTTCTTT.